This T cell receptor (beta chain) was sequenced in a study of chemoradiotherapy in HPV16-positive cancers. Turning to the study itself: Candidate HPV-specific T-cell clones and common TCR motifs came from functional assays in a couple of HPV16-positive patients. Study results and limitations: Candidate HPV-specific clones and E7-related TCR motifs grew in tumor during treatment. Functional assays defining HPV-specific T cells used only a couple of HPV16-positive patients.

Sequencing used immunoSEQ multiplex PCR; TCRdb keeps in-frame clones, though not all of them. In the table there are 9,500 to 12,000 clones, approximately 69% of which are singletons. As concerns this clone: Its specificity is not known. Different DNA sequences within this sample yield the same CDR3.

The origin of this receptor is a human donor with HPV-associated anogenital cancer. Sampling took place from a patient who underwent chemoradiotherapy.

The CDR3 sequence is CASSQGQGGYGYTF. DNA of the CDR3: TGTGCCAGCAGCCAGGGACAGGGTGGCTATGGCTACACCTTC. The genes are TRBV14 and TRBJ1-2; 9 bases map to TRBD1. Germline assignment: CDR1 SGHDN and CDR2 FVKESK. V dropped 3 bases and J dropped 4; count of bases not matched to a gene: 3. The CDR3 is made up of 14 amino acids. Variable domain in full (rest from reference TRBV14 and TRBJ1-2): EAGVTQFPSHSVIEKGQTVTLRCDPISGHDNLYWYRRVMGKEIKFLLHFVKESKQDESGMPNNRFLAERTGGTYSTLKVQPAELEDSGVYFCASSQGQGGYGYTFGSGTRLTVV.